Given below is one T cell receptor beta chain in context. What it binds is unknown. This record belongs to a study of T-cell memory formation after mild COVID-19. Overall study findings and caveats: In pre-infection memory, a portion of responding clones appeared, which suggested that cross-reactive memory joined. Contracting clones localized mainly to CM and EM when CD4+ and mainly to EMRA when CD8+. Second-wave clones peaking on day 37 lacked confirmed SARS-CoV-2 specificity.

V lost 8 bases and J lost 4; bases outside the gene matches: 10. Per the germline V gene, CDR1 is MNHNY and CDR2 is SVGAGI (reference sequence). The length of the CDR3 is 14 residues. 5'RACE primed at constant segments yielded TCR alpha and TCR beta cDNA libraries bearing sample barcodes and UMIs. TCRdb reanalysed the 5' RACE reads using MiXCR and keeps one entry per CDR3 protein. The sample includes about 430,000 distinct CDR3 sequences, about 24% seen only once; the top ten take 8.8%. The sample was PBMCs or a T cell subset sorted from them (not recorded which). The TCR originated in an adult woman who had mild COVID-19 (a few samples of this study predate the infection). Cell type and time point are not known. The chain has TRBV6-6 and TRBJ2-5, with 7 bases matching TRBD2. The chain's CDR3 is CASALGGVRETQYF. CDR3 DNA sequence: TGTGCCAGCGCCCTGGGAGGGGTGAGAGAGACCCAGTACTTC.